The source of this TCR beta chain is a study of metastatic and nonmetastatic thyroid tumors. Study details: Repertoires from malignant and benign thyroid patients were compared across blood and tumor or nodule tissue.

A note on this clone: What it binds is not known. The sample contains more than one DNA sequence encoding this CDR3.

TCRdb re-called the PCR reads with MiXCR. The profile shows about 5,000 clones, 25% of them singletons. Every patient underwent thyroid surgery untreated. Overall study findings and caveats: Significantly higher TCR beta diversity was reportedly seen in malignant thyroid tumors than benign nodules, in blood and tumor.

The receptor's source is a male donor with papillary thyroid cancer or a benign thyroid nodule (not recorded which). Some clones in this sample may be carry-over from other donors' samples. The source material was adjacent normal tissue.

In DNA, the CDR3 is TGTGCCAGCAGTAGCGGCACAGATACGCAGTATTTT. Its translation: CASSSGTDTQYF. The chain is built from TRBV2 and TRBJ2-3; D is unresolved. Germline CDR1 SNHLY, CDR2 FYNNEI. Trimming removed 5 bases from V and 1 base from J, with 4 bases in between. This CDR3 is 12 amino acids long.